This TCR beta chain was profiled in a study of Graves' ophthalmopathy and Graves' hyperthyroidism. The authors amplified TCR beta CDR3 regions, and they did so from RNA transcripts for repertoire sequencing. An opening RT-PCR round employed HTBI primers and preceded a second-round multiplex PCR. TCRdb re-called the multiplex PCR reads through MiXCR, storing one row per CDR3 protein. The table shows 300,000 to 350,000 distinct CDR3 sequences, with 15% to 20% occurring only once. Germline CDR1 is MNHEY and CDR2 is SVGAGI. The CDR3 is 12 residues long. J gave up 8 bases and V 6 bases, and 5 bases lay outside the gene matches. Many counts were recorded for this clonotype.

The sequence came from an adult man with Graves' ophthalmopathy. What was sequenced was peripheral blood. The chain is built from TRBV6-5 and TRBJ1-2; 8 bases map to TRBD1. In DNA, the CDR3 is TGTGCCAGCAGGGCCAGGGGGCGCGGCTACACCTTC. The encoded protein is CASRARGRGYTF.